This T cell receptor beta chain is drawn from a study of regulatory T cells in long-lasting Graves disease. General study points: Those with persistent Graves' had less TCR diversity than newly diagnosed patients.

Arm-PCR of CDR3 regions and iRepertoire HTBI primers were the basis on which TCR beta libraries were built. Authors' methods: In the combined samples, under 80 TRBV and 14 TRBJ segments were identified. MiXCR, applied by TCRdb to the multiplex PCR reads, yields one record per CDR3 protein. The V and J calls follow TCRdb's processing rather than the paper's. The sample yields fewer than 650,000 distinct CDR3 sequences, about 16% seen once. Documented time point: newly diagnosed GD, antithyroid drugs for less than 3 months. Scientists built the TCR library using RNA that was extracted from PBMCs. V gave up 0 bases and J gave up 2 bases; unmatched junction bases: 3. CDR3 size: 15 residues. Per germline, CDR1 MNHEY and CDR2 SVGEGT. With respect to this clonotype: What it binds is unknown.

The sample was also reused in another study, on T cells in Graves' hyperthyroidism and ophthalmopathy. As that study records: It was considered stable Graves' hyperthyroidism when ophthalmopathy did not progress within 18 months. Primed by the HTBI set, a first-round RT-PCR was run on the TCR CDR3.

The TCR comes from a man between 18 and 35 years old with Graves disease. This sequence joins TRBV6-2 or TRBV6-3 and TRBJ1-2; 7 nucleotides align to TRBD1. The starting material was peripheral blood mononuclear cells (PBMCs), obtained at new diagnosis, from a patient treated with antithyroid drugs. The CDR3 DNA is TGTGCCAGCAGTTACTCCATAGGGGGCAACTATGGCTACACCTTC. Its translation: CASSYSIGGNYGYTF.